These T cell receptor beta chains were read from a single sample in a study of blood T cell repertoires in COVID-19. Profiling relied on immunoSEQ multiplex PCR, and the TCRdb table lists in-frame clones only, not all of them. The repertoire holds under 200,000 clones, with 87% as singletons. Specimen: peripheral blood. These TCRs come from a man aged 55 to 70 with active or convalescent COVID-19. CDR3s include the opening cysteine and the closing phenylalanine or tryptophan. A D gene is named only where the DNA matches it firmly. Only some rows state a clone size, as once, few, many or a class for expanded clones.

j_gene,len,v_gene,abundance,d_gene,CDR3aa,CDR3nt
TRBJ2-5,14,TRBV6-1,.,.,CASSDSRPQETQYF,TGTGCCAGCAGTGATTCCAGGCCCCAAGAGACCCAGTACTTC
TRBJ1-1,14,TRBV2,once,.,CASSEGRGNTEAFF,TGTGCCAGCAGTGAGGGCAGGGGGAACACTGAAGCTTTCTTT
TRBJ2-7,12,TRBV11-2,few,.,CASSFSNGEQYF,TGTGCCAGCAGCTTCTCTAACGGTGAGCAGTACTTC
TRBJ2-1,15,TRBV27,.,.,CASSPQGPTYNEQFF,TGTGCCAGCAGCCCTCAGGGCCCAACCTACAATGAGCAGTTCTTC
TRBJ2-1,13,TRBV11-3,.,TRBD1,CASSFGQGDEQFF,TGTGCCAGCAGCTTCGGACAGGGCGATGAGCAGTTCTTC
TRBJ2-2,16,TRBV4-1,.,TRBD2,CASSQRLAGGPGELFF,TGCGCCAGCAGCCAACGACTAGCGGGGGGGCCCGGGGAGCTGTTTTTT
TRBJ2-3,15,TRBV6-5,.,.,CASPKRQWSTDTQYF,TGTGCCAGCCCGAAGAGACAGTGGAGCACAGATACGCAGTATTTT
TRBJ1-4,16,TRBV3-1/TRBV3-2,.,.,CASSLRDLGTNEKLFF,TGTGCCAGCAGCCTACGGGACTTGGGGACTAATGAAAAACTGTTTTTT
TRBJ2-7,14,TRBV28,.,TRBD2,CASSLTSGGNEQYF,TGTGCCAGCAGTTTGACTAGCGGGGGGAACGAGCAGTACTTC
TRBJ1-1,12,TRBV29-1,once,.,CSGGYMNTEAFF,TGCAGCGGCGGCTACATGAACACTGAAGCTTTCTTT
TRBJ1-1,14,TRBV6-2/TRBV6-3,.,.,CASSPLSGLGGAFF,TGTGCCAGCAGTCCGCTTTCAGGGTTGGGAGGGGCTTTCTTT
TRBJ2-1,16,TRBV5-4,.,TRBD2,CASSLYVAGIGNEQFF,TGTGCCAGCAGCTTGTATGTAGCGGGGATCGGGAATGAGCAGTTCTTC
TRBJ2-3,15,TRBV5-1,once,.,CASSLRGYSTDTQYF,TGCGCCAGCAGCTTAAGGGGCTATAGCACAGATACGCAGTATTTT
TRBJ2-4,12,TRBV29-1,.,.,CSVEARVGIQYF,TGCAGCGTTGAAGCCAGGGTGGGCATTCAGTACTTC
TRBJ2-7,14,TRBV24-1,.,TRBD1,CATSDPDRGRGQYF,TGTGCCACCAGTGATCCCGACAGGGGGCGCGGGCAGTACTTC
TRBJ2-5,13,TRBV5-5,.,.,CASSLGGEETQYF,TGTGCCAGCAGCTTAGGAGGGGAAGAGACCCAGTACTTC
TRBJ1-1,17,TRBV7-9,.,TRBD1,CASSLGGDRGKRTEAFF,TGTGCCAGCAGCTTAGGAGGGGACAGGGGCAAAAGGACTGAAGCTTTCTTT
TRBJ1-2,14,TRBV7-9,once,.,CASSFPSRNYGYTF,TGTGCCAGCAGCTTTCCCTCCCGGAACTATGGCTACACCTTC
TRBJ2-3,13,TRBV2,.,.,CASSGAGTDTQYF,TGTGCCAGCAGTGGGGCAGGTACAGATACGCAGTATTTT
TRBJ1-4,13,TRBV6-5,.,.,CASSRDWGEKLFF,TGTGCCAGCAGCCGGGACTGGGGTGAAAAACTGTTTTTT
TRBJ2-2,14,TRBV18,.,TRBD1,CASSDRGGTGELFF,TGTGCCAGCTCCGACAGGGGAGGAACCGGGGAGCTGTTTTTT
TRBJ2-4,14,TRBV19,.,TRBD1,CASSTGTDKNIQYF,TGTGCCAGTAGTACCGGGACAGACAAAAACATTCAGTACTTC
TRBJ1-1,15,TRBV15,.,TRBD1,CATSRDQGGLVWAFF,TGTGCCACCAGCAGAGACCAGGGGGGCTTGGTGTGGGCTTTCTTT
TRBJ2-5,16,TRBV18,once,TRBD2,CASSLLAGGDQETQYF,TGTGCCAGCTCACTACTAGCGGGGGGCGACCAAGAGACCCAGTACTTC
TRBJ2-1,14,TRBV19,.,TRBD2,CASSIGTRMWEQFF,TGTGCCAGTAGTATTGGGACTAGAATGTGGGAGCAGTTCTTC
TRBJ2-1,21,TRBV5-1,once,TRBD1,CASSPPIRTGGFRGAYNEQFF,TGCGCCAGCAGCCCCCCCATCAGGACAGGGGGCTTTCGAGGGGCCTACAATGAGCAGTTCTTC
TRBJ1-2,14,TRBV2,.,.,CASILTGGDGGYTF,TGTGCCAGCATTCTTACCGGGGGGGATGGTGGCTACACCTTC
TRBJ2-1,15,TRBV4-2,.,TRBD2,CASSPGTSGYNEQFF,TGTGCCAGCAGCCCTGGGACTAGCGGATACAATGAGCAGTTCTTC
TRBJ1-3,13,TRBV6-5,.,.,CASSSGRGNTIYF,TGTGCCAGCAGTTCTGGGAGAGGAAACACCATATATTTT
TRBJ1-2,13,TRBV4-1,.,.,CASSRAGKNGYTF,TGCGCCAGCAGCCGCGCAGGGAAGAATGGCTACACCTTC
TRBJ2-1,16,TRBV6-6,.,TRBD2,CASSYALAGGNNEQFF,TGTGCCAGCAGTTACGCCCTGGCGGGGGGGAACAATGAGCAGTTCTTC
TRBJ2-1,15,TRBV5-6,.,.,CASSLGQRSYNEQFF,TGTGCCAGCAGCTTGGGGCAGCGCTCCTACAATGAGCAGTTCTTC
TRBJ1-4,14,TRBV5-1,.,.,CASSLGGSSEKLFF,TGCGCCAGCAGCTTGGGCGGGTCAAGTGAAAAACTGTTTTTT
TRBJ1-2,14,TRBV6-6,.,.,CASSYQGRVGGYTF,TGTGCCAGCAGTTATCAGGGGAGGGTAGGTGGCTACACCTTC
TRBJ1-1,13,TRBV6-5,.,.,CASSLGPNTEAFF,TGTGCCAGCAGTCTGGGCCCGAACACTGAAGCTTTCTTT
TRBJ1-3,15,TRBV6-5,.,TRBD1,CASKQTGGSGNTIYF,TGTGCCAGCAAACAAACAGGGGGCTCTGGAAACACCATATATTTT
TRBJ2-3,17,TRBV10-1,few,TRBD2,CASSSGLAGGQRDTQYF,TGCGCCAGCAGTTCTGGACTAGCGGGGGGGCAGAGAGATACGCAGTATTTT
TRBJ1-2,14,TRBV6-1,.,.,CASSDSEVPYGYTF,TGTGCCAGCAGTGATAGCGAGGTCCCCTATGGCTACACCTTC
TRBJ2-3,15,TRBV6-1,.,.,CASSETAGSTDTQYF,TGTGCCAGCAGTGAAACGGCGGGGAGCACAGATACGCAGTATTTT
TRBJ1-4,15,TRBV18,.,.,CASSPWSRANEKLFF,TGTGCCAGCTCACCCTGGAGTCGGGCTAATGAAAAACTGTTTTTT
TRBJ2-5,15,TRBV24-1,.,TRBD2,CATSDPLAEQETQYF,TGTGCCACCAGTGACCCCCTAGCGGAGCAAGAGACCCAGTACTTC
TRBJ2-7,15,TRBV11-2,.,.,CASSWSGGNSYEQYF,TGTGCCAGCAGCTGGAGTGGGGGGAACTCCTACGAGCAGTACTTC
TRBJ2-7,14,TRBV7-2,.,TRBD1,CASSLSNRGGEQYF,TGTGCCAGCAGCTTAAGTAACAGGGGTGGCGAGCAGTACTTC